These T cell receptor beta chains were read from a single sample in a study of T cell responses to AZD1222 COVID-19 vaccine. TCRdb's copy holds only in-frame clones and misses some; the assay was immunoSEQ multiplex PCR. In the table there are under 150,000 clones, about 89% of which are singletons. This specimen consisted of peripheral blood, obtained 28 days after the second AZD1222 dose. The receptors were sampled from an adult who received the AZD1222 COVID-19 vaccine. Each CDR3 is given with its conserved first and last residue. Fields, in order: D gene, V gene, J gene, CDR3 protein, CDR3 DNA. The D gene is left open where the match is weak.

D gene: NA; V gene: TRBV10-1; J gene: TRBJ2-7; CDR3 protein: CASSGTNSYEQYF; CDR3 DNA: TGCGCCAGCAGTGGGACAAATTCCTACGAGCAGTACTTC
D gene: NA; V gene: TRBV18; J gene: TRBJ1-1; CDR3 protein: CASSPEGWNTEAFF; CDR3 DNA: TGTGCCAGCTCACCAGAGGGATGGAACACTGAAGCTTTCTTT
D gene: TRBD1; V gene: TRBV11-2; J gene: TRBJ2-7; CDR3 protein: CASSRGTGSYEQYF; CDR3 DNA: TGTGCCAGCAGCCGTGGGACAGGATCCTACGAGCAGTACTTC
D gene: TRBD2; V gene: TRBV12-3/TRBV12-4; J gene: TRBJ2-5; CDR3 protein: CASGGGRGETQYF; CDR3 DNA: TGTGCCAGCGGCGGGGGGCGCGGGGAGACCCAGTACTTC
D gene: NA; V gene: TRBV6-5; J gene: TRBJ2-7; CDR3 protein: CASTLGVGGYEQYF; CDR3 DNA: TGTGCCAGCACTCTAGGTGTCGGTGGTTACGAGCAGTACTTC
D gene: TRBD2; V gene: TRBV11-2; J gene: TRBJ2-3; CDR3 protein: CASSPTSGEYYTQYF; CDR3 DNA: TGTGCCAGCAGCCCCACTAGCGGGGAGTACTATACGCAGTATTTT
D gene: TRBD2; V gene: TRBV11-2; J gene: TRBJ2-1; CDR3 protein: CASSSYGGVYNEQFF; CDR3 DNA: TGTGCCAGCAGCTCATACGGGGGGGTTTACAATGAGCAGTTCTTC
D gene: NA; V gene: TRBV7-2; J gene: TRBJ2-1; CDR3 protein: CASSLIGLGYNEQFF; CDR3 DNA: TGTGCCAGCAGCCTAATCGGGCTAGGGTACAATGAGCAGTTCTTC
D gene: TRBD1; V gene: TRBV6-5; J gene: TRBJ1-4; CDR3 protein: CASSRDREKEKLFF; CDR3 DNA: TGTGCCAGCAGCCGGGACAGGGAGAAGGAAAAACTGTTTTTT
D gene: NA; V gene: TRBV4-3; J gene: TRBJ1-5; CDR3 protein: CASSQSRDFNQPQHF; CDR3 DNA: TGCGCCAGCAGCCAATCTCGGGACTTTAATCAGCCCCAGCATTTT
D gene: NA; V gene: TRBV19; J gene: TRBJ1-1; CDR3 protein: CASTAYGGLTEAFF; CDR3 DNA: TGTGCCAGTACCGCCTACGGCGGTCTCACTGAAGCTTTCTTT
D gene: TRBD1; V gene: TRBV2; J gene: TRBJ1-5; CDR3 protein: CASSPVDRVNSNQPQHF; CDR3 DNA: TGTGCCAGCAGCCCAGTGGACAGGGTTAATAGCAATCAGCCCCAGCATTTT